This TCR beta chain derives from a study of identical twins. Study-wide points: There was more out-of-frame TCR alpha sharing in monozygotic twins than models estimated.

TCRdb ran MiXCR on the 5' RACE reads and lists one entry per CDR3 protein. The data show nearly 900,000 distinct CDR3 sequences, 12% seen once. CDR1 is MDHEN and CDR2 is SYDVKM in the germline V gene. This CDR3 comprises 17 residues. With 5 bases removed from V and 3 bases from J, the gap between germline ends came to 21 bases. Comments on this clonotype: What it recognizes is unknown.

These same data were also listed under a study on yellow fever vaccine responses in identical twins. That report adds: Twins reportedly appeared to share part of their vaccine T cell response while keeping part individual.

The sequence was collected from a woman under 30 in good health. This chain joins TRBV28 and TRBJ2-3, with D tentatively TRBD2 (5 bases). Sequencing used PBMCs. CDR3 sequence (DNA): TGTGCCAGCAGTCCCCCCCTGGTGTGGAGGATAACAGATACGCAGTATTTT. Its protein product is CASSPPLVWRITDTQYF. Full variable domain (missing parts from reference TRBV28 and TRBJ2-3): DVKVTQSSRYLVKRTGEKVFLECVQDMDHENMFWYRQDPGLGLRLIYFSYDVKMKEKGDIPEGYSVSREKKERFSLILESASTNQTSMYLCASSPPLVWRITDTQYFGPGTRLTVL.